The source of this TCR beta chain is a study of T-cell memory formation after mild COVID-19. About the study: Largely donor-specific TCR clusters were found. Points from the study as a whole: Some responding clones appeared in pre-infection memory, suggesting cross-reactive memory joined. Later expanders leaned CD4+, whereas day 15 to 85 contracting clones were balanced CD4/CD8.

CDR3 length: 14 amino acids. V shed 6 bases, J shed 5 bases, and the junction held 8 bases outside the gene matches. Germline CDR1 reads DFQATT; CDR2 reads SNEGSKA (reference sequence). With regard to this clonotype: Its antigen remains unknown.

MiXCR, applied by TCRdb to the 5' RACE reads, yields one record per CDR3 protein. The sample has over 120,000 distinct CDR3 sequences, over 6% seen once. The rearrangement uses TRBV20-1 and TRBJ2-1; 9 bases are a match to TRBD1. The sequencing input was PBMCs or a T cell subset sorted from them (not recorded which). This sequence originates from an adult woman who had mild COVID-19 (a few samples of this study predate the infection). Cell type and time point are not known. The CDR3 reads CSATQGARDNEQFF. The CDR3 DNA sequence: TGCAGTGCAACACAGGGGGCGCGGGACAATGAGCAGTTCTTC.